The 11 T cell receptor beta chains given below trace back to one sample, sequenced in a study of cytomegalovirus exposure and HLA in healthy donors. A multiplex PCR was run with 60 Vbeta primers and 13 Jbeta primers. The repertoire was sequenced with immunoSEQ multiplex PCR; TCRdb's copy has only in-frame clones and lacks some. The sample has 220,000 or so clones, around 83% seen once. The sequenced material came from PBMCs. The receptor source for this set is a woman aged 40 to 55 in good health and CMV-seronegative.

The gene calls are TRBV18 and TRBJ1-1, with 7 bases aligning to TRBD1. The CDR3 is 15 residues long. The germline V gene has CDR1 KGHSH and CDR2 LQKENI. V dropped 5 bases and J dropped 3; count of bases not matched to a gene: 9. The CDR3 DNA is TGTGCCAGCTCATCCCGACAGGGTTGGGACACTGAAGCTTTCTTT. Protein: CASSSRQGWDTEAFF.

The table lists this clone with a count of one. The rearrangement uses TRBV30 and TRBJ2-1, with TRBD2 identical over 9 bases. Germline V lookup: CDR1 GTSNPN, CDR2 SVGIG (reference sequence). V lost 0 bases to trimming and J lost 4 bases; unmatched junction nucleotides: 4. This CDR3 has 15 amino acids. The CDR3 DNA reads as TGTGCCTGGAGTGTAGCTAGCGGGGCATACAATGAGCAGTTCTTC. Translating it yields CAWSVASGAYNEQFF.

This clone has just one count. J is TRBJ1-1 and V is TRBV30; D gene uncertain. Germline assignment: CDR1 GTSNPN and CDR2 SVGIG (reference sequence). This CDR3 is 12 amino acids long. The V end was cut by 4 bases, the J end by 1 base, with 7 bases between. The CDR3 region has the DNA TGTGCCTGGAACCCGGGGAACACTGAAGCTTTCTTT. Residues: CAWNPGNTEAFF.

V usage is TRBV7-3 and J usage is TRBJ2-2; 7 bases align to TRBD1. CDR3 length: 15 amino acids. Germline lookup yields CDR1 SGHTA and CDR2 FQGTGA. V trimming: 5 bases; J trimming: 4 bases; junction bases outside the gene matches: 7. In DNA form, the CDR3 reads TGTGCCAGCAGCCCACAGGGGCGAAGCACCGGGGAGCTGTTTTTT. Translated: CASSPQGRSTGELFF.

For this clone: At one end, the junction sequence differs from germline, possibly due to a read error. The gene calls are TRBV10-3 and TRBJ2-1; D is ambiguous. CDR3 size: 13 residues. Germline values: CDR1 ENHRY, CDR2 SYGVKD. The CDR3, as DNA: TGTGCCATCAGTGGAGACTCCGACAATGAGCAGTTCTTC. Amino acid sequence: CAISGDSDNEQFF.

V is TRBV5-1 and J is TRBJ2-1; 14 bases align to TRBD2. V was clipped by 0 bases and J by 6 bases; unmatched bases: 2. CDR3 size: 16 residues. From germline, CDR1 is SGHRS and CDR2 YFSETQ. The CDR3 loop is CASSLAGTSGSNEQFF. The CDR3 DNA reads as TGCGCCAGCAGCTTGGCGGGGACTAGCGGGAGCAATGAGCAGTTCTTC.

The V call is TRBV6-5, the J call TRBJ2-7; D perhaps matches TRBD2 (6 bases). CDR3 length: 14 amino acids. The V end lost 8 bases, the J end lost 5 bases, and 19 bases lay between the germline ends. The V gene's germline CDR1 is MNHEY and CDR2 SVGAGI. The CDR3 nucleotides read TGTGCCAGCGCAACTGCGGGACTTGCGGACGAGCAGTACTTC. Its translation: CASATAGLADEQYF.

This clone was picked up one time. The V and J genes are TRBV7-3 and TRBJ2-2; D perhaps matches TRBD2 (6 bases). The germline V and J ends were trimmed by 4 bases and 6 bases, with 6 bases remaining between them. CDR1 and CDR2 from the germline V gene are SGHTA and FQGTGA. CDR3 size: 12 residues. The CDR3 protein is CASSSGAGELFF. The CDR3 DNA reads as TGTGCCAGCAGCTCGGGAGCCGGGGAGCTGTTTTTT.

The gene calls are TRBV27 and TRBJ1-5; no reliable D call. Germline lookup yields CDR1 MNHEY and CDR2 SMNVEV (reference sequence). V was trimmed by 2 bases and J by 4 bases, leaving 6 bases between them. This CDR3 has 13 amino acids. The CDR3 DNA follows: TGTGCCAGCAGTTTAATCGGGAATCAGCCCCAGCATTTT. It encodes CASSLIGNQPQHF.

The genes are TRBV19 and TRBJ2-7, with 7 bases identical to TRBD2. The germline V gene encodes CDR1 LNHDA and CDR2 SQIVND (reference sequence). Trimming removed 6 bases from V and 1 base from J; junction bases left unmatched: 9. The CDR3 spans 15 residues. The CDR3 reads CASSYGGSASYEQYF. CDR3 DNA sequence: TGTGCCAGTAGCTACGGCGGGAGCGCATCCTACGAGCAGTACTTC.

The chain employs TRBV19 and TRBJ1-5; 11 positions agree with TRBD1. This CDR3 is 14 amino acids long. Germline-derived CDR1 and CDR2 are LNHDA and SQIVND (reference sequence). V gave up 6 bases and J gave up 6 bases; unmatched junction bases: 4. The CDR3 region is CASSGTGGSQPQHF. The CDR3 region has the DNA TGTGCCAGTAGCGGGACAGGGGGAAGTCAGCCCCAGCATTTT.